This record concerns one T cell receptor (beta chain) sequence. Its antigen remains unknown. The sample is drawn from a study of siplizumab effects on memory and regulatory T cells. Each sample yielded about 96,000 assayed TCR templates. The protocol was immunoSEQ multiplex PCR, while the TCRdb copy is restricted to in-frame clones and leaves out a portion. Here the sample spans more than 13,000 clones, 40% to 45% being singletons. Study conclusions and caveats: Naive T cells looked more diverse than memory cells, and they looked like major contributors to the alloresponse. Siplizumab caused a significant drop in alloreactive sequences traceable to unstimulated CD4+ memory cells.

J was trimmed by 0 bases and V by 4 bases; bases with no gene match: 8. Germline CDR1 reads SGHNT; CDR2 reads YYREEE (reference sequence). This CDR3 region has 16 residues. Mixed lymphocyte reaction cells were cocultured at 37°C for about six days. Labelling reagents were assigned as CFSE for responder PBMCs and Violet Dye for stimulator PBMCs, which were mixed 1:1. Sequencing used CFSE-low (dividing) CD4+ T cells sorted from an allogeneic mixed lymphocyte reaction. The origin of this receptor is a human donor in good health; the cells came from an allogeneic mixed lymphocyte reaction. Some clones in this sample may be carry-over from other donors' samples. The V gene is TRBV5-4, the J gene TRBJ2-3; 7 bases align to TRBD1. CDR3 in DNA: TGTGCCAGCAGCGCCGGGACAGACGGTAGCACAGATACGCAGTATTTT. Translating gives CASSAGTDGSTDTQYF.